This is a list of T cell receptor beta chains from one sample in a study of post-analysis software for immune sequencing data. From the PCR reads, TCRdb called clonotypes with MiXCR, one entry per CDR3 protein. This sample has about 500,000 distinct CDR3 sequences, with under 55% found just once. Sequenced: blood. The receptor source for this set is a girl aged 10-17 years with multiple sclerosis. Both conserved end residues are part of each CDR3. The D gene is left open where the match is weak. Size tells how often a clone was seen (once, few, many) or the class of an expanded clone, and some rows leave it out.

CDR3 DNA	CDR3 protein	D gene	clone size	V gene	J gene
TGTGCCAGCAGGATGATAGCAGGACGTGAGCAGTTCTTC	CASRMIAGREQFF	NA	NA	TRBV12-3/TRBV12-4	TRBJ2-1
TGCGCCAGCAGCCCAGTGGGGGGGCTAGCGGGAGGGCCCCACAATGAGCAGTTCTTC	CASSPVGGLAGGPHNEQFF	TRBD2	NA	TRBV4-1	TRBJ2-1
TGTGCCAGCAGCCCGAGGGGGGGCGTCGGGGGCTACACCTTC	CASSPRGGVGGYTF	NA	once	TRBV27	TRBJ1-2
TGCGCCAGCAGCCACGCTGGGACATTGGGAGGGCAGGAAACCATTCAGTACTTC	CASSHAGTLGGQETIQYF	NA	NA	TRBV4-1	TRBJ2-4
TGCGCCAGCAGCTTGGTACGGACCAGCCAAGAGACCCAGTACTTC	CASSLVRTSQETQYF	NA	NA	TRBV5-1	TRBJ2-5
TGCAGTGCTAGAGATGACACCGGACAGGCTAACTATGGCTACACCTTC	CSARDDTGQANYGYTF	TRBD1	few	TRBV20-1	TRBJ1-2
TGTGCCAGCAATGAATCGGAGACCCAGTTCTTC	CASNESETQFF	NA	NA	TRBV25-1	TRBJ2-1
TGTGCCAGCAGCTTAGAAGGGACAAAGAACACTGAAGCTTTCTTT	CASSLEGTKNTEAFF	NA	NA	TRBV7-9	TRBJ1-1
TGCGCCAGCAGCTCGGGACAGGGGGCGCCGTCTAACTATGGCTACACCTTC	CASSSGQGAPSNYGYTF	TRBD1	NA	TRBV5-1	TRBJ1-2
TGTGCCAGCAGCCCGCGGACAGGGGCCTACAATGAGCAGTTCTTC	CASSPRTGAYNEQFF	TRBD1	NA	TRBV7-2	TRBJ2-1
TGTGCCAGCAGCTCCTGGGTCGCCGGGGAGCTGTTTTTT	CASSSWVAGELFF	NA	NA	TRBV12-3/TRBV12-4	TRBJ2-2
TGTGCCAGCAGCTATAGCGGGAGGGTCACAGATACGCAGTATTTT	CASSYSGRVTDTQYF	TRBD2	few	TRBV12-3/TRBV12-4	TRBJ2-3
TGTGCCAGCAGCTTGTTTGGGACCTACGAGCAGTACTTC	CASSLFGTYEQYF	NA	few	TRBV7-6	TRBJ2-7